This TCR beta chain was identified during a study of cytomegalovirus exposure and HLA in healthy donors. This CDR3 contains 13 residues. The V segment lost 5 bases and the J segment 9 bases; nucleotides outside the gene matches: 4. Germline assignment: CDR1 SGHTA and CDR2 FQGNSA. Whole-study findings and limits: Accurate prediction of HLA-A and HLA-B alleles (for most subjects) was reportedly achieved from TCR beta sequences.

Details on this clone: Its antigen is not identified.

PCR amplification relied on 60 Vbeta primers (plus 13 Jbeta primers). The assay was immunoSEQ multiplex PCR, and TCRdb's table has in-frame clones only and misses some. This table holds about 120,000 clones, approximately 75% found once. The sequence derives from a man aged 45-60 years in good health and CMV-seropositive. Specimen: PBMCs. V gene TRBV7-2 combines with J gene TRBJ2-1, with 10 bases identical to TRBD2. The CDR3 sequence is CASSPWTSGEQFF. In DNA, the CDR3 is TGTGCCAGCAGCCCCTGGACTAGCGGTGAGCAGTTCTTC.